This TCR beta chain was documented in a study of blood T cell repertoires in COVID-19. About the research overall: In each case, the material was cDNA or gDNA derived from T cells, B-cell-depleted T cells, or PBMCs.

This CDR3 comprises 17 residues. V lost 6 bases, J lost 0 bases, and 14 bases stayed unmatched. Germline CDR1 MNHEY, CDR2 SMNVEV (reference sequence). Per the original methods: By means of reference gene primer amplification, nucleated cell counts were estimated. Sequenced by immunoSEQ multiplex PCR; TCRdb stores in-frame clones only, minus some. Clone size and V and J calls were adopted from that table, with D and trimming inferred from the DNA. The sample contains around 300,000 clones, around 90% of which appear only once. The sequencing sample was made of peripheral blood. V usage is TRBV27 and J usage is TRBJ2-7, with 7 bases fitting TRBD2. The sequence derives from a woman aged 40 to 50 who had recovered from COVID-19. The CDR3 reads CASRPMRGTNLSYEQYF. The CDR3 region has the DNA TGTGCCAGCAGACCTATGAGAGGGACTAACCTCTCCTACGAGCAGTACTTC.